The entry that follows covers one T cell receptor beta chain sequence. Antigen unknown. Using immunoSEQ multiplex PCR, the repertoire was profiled, and TCRdb retains in-frame clones only, with some absent. The sample has about 1.5 million clones; roughly 97% are singletons. The source of the sample is a study of shared clonotypes between healthy human individuals. Overall study findings and caveats: Genetic and exposure-history diversity was limited by the few donors.

Only Caucasian adults living in Nashville, Tennessee made up the donor group. Division of CD4+ cells produced a CD45RA+ naive subset and a CD45RA-negative memory subset. The sequence came from a man aged 25 to 45 in good health. Sequencing input: naive CD4+ T cells sorted from blood. Subset here: CD45RA+ positively selected.

The CDR3 DNA is TGTGCCAGCAGCTTTAATTTGCCCGTGGCTAGCGGGATCAATGAGCAGTTCTTC. Amino acid sequence: CASSFNLPVASGINEQFF. The gene calls are TRBV5-8 and TRBJ2-1; TRBD2 aligns across 9 bases. Trimming at V came to 2 bases and at J to 6 bases, leaving 15 bases not matched to a gene. The CDR3 sequence is 18 residues long. CDR1 and CDR2 from the germline V gene are SGHTS and YDEGEE.